This T cell receptor beta chain was obtained from a study of blood T cells in healthy people across ages. For this clonotype: The antigen is unknown.

V lost 0 bases and J 4 bases, leaving 9 bases between the germline ends. CDR3 length: 14 amino acids. CDR1 LGHNA and CDR2 YNFKEQ come from the germline V gene. Findings and caveats of the study: Investigators viewed diversity estimates from one million T cells as underestimates, the study reported. Higher diversity and more naive CD4+ cells were features of long-lived donors, compared to aged donors.

Then a second PCR, running about 6 to 11 cycles, was carried out with a sample-barcoded 5' primer and a J-beta primer mix. TCRdb reprocessed the 5' RACE reads via MiXCR and lists one record per CDR3 protein. The data show more than 800,000 distinct CDR3 sequences, 29% seen once. The sample consisted of blood. This sequence joins TRBV4-2 and TRBJ1-1; a possible D gene is TRBD1 (5 bases). The clonotype comes from an elderly woman in good health. CDR3 in DNA: TGTGCCAGCAGCCAAGAAAGGGGAACCACTGAAGCTTTCTTT. Amino acids: CASSQERGTTEAFF.